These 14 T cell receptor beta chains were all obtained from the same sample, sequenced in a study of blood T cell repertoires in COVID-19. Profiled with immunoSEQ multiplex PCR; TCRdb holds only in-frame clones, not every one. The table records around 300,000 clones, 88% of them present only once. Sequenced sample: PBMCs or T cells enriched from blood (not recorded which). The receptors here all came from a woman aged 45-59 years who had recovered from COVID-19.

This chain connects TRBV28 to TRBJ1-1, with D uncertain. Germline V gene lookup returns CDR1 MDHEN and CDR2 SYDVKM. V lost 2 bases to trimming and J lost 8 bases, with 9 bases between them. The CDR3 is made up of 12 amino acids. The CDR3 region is CASSLDGIEAFF. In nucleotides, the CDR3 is TGTGCCAGCAGTTTAGACGGGATCGAAGCTTTCTTT.

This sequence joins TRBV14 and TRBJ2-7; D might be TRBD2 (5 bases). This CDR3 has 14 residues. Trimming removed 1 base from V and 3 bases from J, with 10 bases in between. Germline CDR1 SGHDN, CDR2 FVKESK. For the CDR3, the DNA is TGTGCCAGCAGCCAAGGTAGAGGGCGCTACGAGCAGTACTTC. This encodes CASSQGRGRYEQYF. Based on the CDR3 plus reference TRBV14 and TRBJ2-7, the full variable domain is EAGVTQFPSHSVIEKGQTVTLRCDPISGHDNLYWYRRVMGKEIKFLLHFVKESKQDESGMPNNRFLAERTGGTYSTLKVQPAELEDSGVYFCASSQGRGRYEQYFGPGTRLTVT.

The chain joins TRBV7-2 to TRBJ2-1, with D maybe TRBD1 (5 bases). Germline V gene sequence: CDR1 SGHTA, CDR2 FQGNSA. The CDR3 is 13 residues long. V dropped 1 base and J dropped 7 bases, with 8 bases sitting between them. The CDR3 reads CASSLDRQNEQFF. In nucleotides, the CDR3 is TGTGCCAGCAGCTTAGATCGACAGAATGAGCAGTTCTTC.

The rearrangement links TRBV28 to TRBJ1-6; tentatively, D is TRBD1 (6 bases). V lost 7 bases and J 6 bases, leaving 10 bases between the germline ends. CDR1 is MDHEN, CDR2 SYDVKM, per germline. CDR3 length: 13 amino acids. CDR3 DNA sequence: TGTGCCAGCATAAAACAGGGTAATTCACCCCTCCACTTT. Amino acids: CASIKQGNSPLHF.

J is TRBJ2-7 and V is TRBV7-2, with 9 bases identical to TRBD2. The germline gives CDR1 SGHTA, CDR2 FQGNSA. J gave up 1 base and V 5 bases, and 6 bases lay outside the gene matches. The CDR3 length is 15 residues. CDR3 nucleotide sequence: TGTGCCAGCAGCATGACTAGCGGAAAGTCCTACGAGCAGTACTTC. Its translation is CASSMTSGKSYEQYF.

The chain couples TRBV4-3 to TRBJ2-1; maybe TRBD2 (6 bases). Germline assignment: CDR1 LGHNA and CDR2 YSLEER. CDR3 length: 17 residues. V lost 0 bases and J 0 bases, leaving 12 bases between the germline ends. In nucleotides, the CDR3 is TGCGCCAGCAGCCAAGATGGGGGAGGTTTCTCCTACAATGAGCAGTTCTTC. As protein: CASSQDGGGFSYNEQFF.

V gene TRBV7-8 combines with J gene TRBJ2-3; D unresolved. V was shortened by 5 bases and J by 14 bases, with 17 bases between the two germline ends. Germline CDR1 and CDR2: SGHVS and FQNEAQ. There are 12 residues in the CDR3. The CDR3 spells CASSAPVSEAYF. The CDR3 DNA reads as TGTGCCAGCAGCGCGCCAGTCAGCGAGGCGTATTTT.

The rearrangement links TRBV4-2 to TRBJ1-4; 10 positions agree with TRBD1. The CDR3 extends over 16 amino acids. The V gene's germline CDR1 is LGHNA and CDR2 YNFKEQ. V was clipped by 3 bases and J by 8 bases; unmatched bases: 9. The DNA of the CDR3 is TGTGCCAGCAGCCAGGCGGGGACAGGGGTAGGCGAAAAACTGTTTTTT. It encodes CASSQAGTGVGEKLFF.

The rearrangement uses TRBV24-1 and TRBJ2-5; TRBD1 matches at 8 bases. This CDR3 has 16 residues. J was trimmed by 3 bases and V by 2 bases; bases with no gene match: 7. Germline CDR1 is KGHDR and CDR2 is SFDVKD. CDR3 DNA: TGTGCCACCAGTGATTCTGGCCAGGGGGCGAAAGAGACCCAGTACTTC. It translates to CATSDSGQGAKETQYF.

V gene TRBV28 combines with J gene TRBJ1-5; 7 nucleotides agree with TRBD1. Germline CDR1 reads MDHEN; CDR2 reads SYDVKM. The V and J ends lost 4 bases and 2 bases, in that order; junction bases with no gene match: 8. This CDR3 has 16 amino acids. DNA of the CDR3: TGTGCCAGCAGTTCAGCAGGGGGTCGGGGCAATCAGCCCCAGCATTTT. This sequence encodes CASSSAGGRGNQPQHF.

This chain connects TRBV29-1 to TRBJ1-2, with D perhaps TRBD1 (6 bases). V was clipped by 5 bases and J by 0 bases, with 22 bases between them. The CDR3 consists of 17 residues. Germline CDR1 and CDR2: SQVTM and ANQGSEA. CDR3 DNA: TGCAGCGTTAAAATTAGCCTAACAGGGCTCGCTAACTATGGCTACACCTTC. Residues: CSVKISLTGLANYGYTF.

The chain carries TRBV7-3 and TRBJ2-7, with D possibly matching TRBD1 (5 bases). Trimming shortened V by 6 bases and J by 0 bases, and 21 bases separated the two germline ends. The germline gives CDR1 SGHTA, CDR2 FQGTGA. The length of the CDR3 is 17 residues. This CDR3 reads CASSLMGPLQSSYEQYF. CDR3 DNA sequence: TGTGCCAGCAGTCTCATGGGGCCACTCCAGAGCTCCTACGAGCAGTACTTC.

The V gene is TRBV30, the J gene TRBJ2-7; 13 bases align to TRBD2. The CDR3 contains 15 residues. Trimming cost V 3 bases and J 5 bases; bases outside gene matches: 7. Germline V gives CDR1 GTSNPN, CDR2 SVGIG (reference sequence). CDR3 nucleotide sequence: TGTGCCTGGAGACCTCGGACTAGCGGGAGCCACGAGCAGTACTTC. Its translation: CAWRPRTSGSHEQYF.

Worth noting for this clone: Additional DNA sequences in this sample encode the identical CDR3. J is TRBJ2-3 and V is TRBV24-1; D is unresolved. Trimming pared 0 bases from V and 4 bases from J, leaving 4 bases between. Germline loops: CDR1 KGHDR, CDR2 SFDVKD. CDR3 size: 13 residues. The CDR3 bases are TGTGCCACCAGTGATTTGTTCGCAGATACGCAGTATTTT. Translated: CATSDLFADTQYF.